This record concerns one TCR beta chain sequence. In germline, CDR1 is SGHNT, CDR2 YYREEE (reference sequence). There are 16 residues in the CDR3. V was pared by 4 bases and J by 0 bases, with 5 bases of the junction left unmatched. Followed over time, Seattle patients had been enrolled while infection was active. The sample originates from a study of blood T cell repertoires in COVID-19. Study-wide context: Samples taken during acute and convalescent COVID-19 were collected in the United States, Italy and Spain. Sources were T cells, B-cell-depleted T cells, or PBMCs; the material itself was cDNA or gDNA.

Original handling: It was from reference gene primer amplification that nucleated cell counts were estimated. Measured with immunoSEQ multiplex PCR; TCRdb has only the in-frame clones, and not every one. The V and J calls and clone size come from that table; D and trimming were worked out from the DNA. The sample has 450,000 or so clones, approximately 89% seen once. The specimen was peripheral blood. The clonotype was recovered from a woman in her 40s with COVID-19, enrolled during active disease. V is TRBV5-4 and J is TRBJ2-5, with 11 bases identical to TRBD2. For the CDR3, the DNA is TGTGCCAGCAGCCCCGGACTAGCGGGCAACCAAGAGACCCAGTACTTC. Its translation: CASSPGLAGNQETQYF.